This TCR beta chain was found in a study of T-cell reconstitution after alpha-beta-depleted transplantation in children. As for this clonotype: Its antigen is unknown.

Study-level results: The study reportedly traced alpha-beta T cells about two months after transplant to several hundred expanded graft clones. At one year after transplant, newly produced T cells mostly accounted for T-cell counts and diversity.

This CDR3 is built from 14 residues. Germline V lookup: CDR1 SGHDN, CDR2 FVKESK. The ends were cut back, 3 bases at V and 3 bases at J, with 12 bases in the middle. Preparation of the TCRbeta library was carried out with unique molecular identifiers. One entry per CDR3 protein results from TCRdb running MiXCR on the PCR reads. The sample shows a few hundred thousand distinct CDR3 sequences, about an eighth of them seen only once. This sequence joins TRBV14 and TRBJ2-7; TRBD1 is a possible D gene (5 bases). This material consisted of PBMCs, mostly from graft donor cells, taken 360 days after TCRalphabeta/CD19-depleted stem cell transplant. The TCR sequence derives from a male patient between 10 and 17 years old who had a stem cell transplant for acute myeloid leukemia, so the T cells may come from the graft donor. CDR3 sequence: CASSHKGVLYEQYF. The CDR3, as DNA: TGTGCCAGCAGCCACAAAGGGGTCCTCTACGAGCAGTACTTC.